The 4 T cell receptor beta chains given below trace back to one sample, sequenced in a study of cytomegalovirus exposure and HLA in healthy donors. PCR used 60 Vbeta primers and 13 Jbeta primers. Sequenced by immunoSEQ multiplex PCR; TCRdb stores in-frame clones only, minus some. The sample holds 120,000 or so clones, approximately 84% seen once. Sequences were obtained from PBMCs. The receptors originated from a man in his late teens or twenties in good health and CMV-seropositive.

The rearrangement links TRBV5-4 to TRBJ2-7; 8 positions match TRBD1. The CDR3 consists of 14 residues. The junction had 2 bases not matched to a gene; V was cut back by 3 bases and J by 0 bases. Germline V gives CDR1 SGHNT, CDR2 YYREEE (reference sequence). The DNA of the CDR3 is TGTGCCAGCAGCTCGGGACAGGACTCCTACGAGCAGTACTTC. Protein product: CASSSGQDSYEQYF.

This chain uses TRBV23-1 with TRBJ1-2; unclear D gene. TRBV23-1 is placed among ORFs of uncertain function. V was cut by 0 bases and J by 12 bases, with 8 bases left in between. The CDR3 has 11 residues. The CDR3 bases are TGCGCCAGCAGTCAATCGGCAGTCCACACCTTC. This translates into CASSQSAVHTF.

This clone was picked up one time. The gene calls are TRBV10-3 and TRBJ1-1, with D perhaps TRBD1 (6 bases). CDR1 is ENHRY and CDR2 is SYGVKD in the germline V gene. The CDR3 spans 16 residues. The V gene lost 2 bases and the J gene lost 4 bases, with 17 bases spanning the gap. The CDR3 coding sequence is TGTGCCATCAGTGAGCCGTTACAGGGAAGTGGCACTGAAGCTTTCTTT. It codes for CAISEPLQGSGTEAFF.

The chain is built from TRBV18 and TRBJ1-4; 7 positions agree with TRBD1. The trim removed 3 bases at V and 6 bases at J, leaving 7 bases unmatched. There are 15 residues in the CDR3. Germline lookup yields CDR1 KGHSH and CDR2 LQKENI. The CDR3 DNA reads as TGTGCCAGCTCACCCCGACGTGACAGGGATGAAAAACTGTTTTTT. Its translation: CASSPRRDRDEKLFF.